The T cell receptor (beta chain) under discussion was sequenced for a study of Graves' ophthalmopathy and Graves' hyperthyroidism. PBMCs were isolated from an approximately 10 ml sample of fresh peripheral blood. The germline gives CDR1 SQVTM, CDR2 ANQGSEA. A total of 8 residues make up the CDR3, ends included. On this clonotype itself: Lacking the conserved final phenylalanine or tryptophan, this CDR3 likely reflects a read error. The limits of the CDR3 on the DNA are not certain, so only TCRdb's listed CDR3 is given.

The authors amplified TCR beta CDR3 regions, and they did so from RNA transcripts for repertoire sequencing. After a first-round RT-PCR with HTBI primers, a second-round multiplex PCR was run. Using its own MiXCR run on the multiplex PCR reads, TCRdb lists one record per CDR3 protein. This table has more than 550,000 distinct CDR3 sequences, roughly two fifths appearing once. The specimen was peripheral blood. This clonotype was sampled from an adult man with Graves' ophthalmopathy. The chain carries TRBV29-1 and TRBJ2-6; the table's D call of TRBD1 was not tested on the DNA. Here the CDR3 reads CSATGVQG.